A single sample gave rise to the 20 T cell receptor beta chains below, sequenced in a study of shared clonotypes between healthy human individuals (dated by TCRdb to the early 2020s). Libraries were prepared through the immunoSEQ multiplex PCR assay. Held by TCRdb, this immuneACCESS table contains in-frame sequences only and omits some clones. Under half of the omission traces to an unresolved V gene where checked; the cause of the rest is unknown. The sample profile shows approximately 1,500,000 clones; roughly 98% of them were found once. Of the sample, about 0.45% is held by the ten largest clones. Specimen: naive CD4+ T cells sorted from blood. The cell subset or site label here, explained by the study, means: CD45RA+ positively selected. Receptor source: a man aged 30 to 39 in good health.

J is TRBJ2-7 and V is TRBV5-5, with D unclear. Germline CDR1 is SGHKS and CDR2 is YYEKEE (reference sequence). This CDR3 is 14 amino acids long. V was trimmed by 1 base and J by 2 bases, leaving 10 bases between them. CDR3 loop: CASSLSARPYEQYF. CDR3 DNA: TGTGCCAGCAGCTTGAGCGCCCGGCCCTACGAGCAGTACTTC.

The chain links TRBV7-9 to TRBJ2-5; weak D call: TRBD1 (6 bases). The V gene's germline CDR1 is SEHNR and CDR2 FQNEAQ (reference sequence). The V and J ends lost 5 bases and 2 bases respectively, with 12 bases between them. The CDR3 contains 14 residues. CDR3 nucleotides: TGTGCCAGCAGCAGCTACAGGGATCAAGAGACCCAGTACTTC. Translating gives CASSSYRDQETQYF.

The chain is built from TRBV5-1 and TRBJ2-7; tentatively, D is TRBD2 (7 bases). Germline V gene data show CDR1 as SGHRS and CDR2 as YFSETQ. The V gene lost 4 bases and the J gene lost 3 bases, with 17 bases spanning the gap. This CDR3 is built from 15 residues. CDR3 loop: CASSRQQGGSYEQYF. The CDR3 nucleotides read TGCGCCAGCAGCCGCCAACAGGGAGGGAGCTACGAGCAGTACTTC. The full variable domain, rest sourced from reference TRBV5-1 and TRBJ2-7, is KAGVTQTPRYLIKTRGQQVTLSCSPISGHRSVSWYQQTPGQGLQFLFEYFSETQRNKGNFPGRFSGRQFSNSRSEMNVSTLELGDSALYLCASSRQQGGSYEQYFGPGTRLTVT.

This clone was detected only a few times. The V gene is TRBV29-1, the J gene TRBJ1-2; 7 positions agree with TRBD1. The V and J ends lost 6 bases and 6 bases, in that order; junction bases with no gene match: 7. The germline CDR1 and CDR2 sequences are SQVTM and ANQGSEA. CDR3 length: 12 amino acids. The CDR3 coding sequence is TGCAGCGTCGCCGACAGGGTTAATGGCTACACCTTC. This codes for CSVADRVNGYTF.

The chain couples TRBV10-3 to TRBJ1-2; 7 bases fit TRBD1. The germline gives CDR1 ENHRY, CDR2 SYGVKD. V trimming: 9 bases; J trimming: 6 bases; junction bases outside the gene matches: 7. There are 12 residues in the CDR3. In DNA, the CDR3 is TGTGCCATTCAGGGGGACCCTCATGGCTACACCTTC. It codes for CAIQGDPHGYTF.

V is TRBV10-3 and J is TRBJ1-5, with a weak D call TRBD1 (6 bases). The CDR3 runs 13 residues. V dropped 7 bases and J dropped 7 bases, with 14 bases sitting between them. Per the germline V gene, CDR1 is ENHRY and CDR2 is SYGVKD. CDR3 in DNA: TGTGCCATCAAAGGGGAACAGGGACAGCCCCAGCATTTT. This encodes CAIKGEQGQPQHF.

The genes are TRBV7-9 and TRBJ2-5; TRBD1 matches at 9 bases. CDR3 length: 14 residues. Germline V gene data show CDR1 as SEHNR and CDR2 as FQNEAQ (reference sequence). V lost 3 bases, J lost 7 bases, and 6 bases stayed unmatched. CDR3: CASSFDRGGRTQYF. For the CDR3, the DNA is TGTGCCAGCAGCTTTGACAGGGGGGGACGGACCCAGTACTTC.

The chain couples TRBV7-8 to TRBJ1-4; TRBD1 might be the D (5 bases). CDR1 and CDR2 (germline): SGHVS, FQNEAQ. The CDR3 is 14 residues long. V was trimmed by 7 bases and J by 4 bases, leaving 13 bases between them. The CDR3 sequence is CASTQGRINEKLFF. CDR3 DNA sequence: TGTGCCAGCACGCAGGGACGGATTAATGAAAAACTGTTTTTT.

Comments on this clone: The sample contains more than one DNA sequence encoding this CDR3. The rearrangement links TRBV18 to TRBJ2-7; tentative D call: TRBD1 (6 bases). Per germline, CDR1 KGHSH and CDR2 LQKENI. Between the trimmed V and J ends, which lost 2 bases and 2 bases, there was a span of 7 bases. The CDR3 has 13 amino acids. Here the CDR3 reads CASSPAGAYEQYF. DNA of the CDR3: TGTGCCAGCTCACCAGCAGGGGCCTACGAGCAGTACTTC.

The CDR3 region is CASSLWSGNYGYTF. The CDR3 nucleotides read TGTGCCAGCAGCTTATGGAGCGGAAACTATGGCTACACCTTC. V gene TRBV11-2 combines with J gene TRBJ1-2; unclear D gene. CDR3 size: 14 residues. The ends were cut back, 2 bases at V and 2 bases at J, with 9 bases in the middle. Germline V gene lookup returns CDR1 SGHAT and CDR2 FQNNGV.

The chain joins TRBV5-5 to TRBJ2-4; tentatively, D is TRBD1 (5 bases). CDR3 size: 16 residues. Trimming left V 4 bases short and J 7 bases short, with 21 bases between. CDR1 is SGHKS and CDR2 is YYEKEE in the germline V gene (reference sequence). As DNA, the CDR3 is TGTGCCAGCAGCCCCCTCCCGCACACAGGAAGGAACATTCAGTACTTC. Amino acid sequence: CASSPLPHTGRNIQYF.

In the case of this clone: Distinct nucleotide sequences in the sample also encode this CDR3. CDR3 amino acids: CASSPTGHEQYF. DNA for the CDR3: TGTGCCAGCTCACCAACAGGACACGAGCAGTACTTC. This chain joins TRBV18 and TRBJ2-7, with D perhaps TRBD1 (5 bases). This CDR3 comprises 12 residues. The germline CDR1 and CDR2 sequences are KGHSH and LQKENI. Between the trimmed V and J ends, which lost 2 bases and 5 bases, there was a span of 7 bases.

CDR3 bases: TGTTCGGGCAACGAGCAGTACTTC. It translates to CSGNEQYF. The chain carries TRBV28 and TRBJ2-7; D unclear. CDR1 is MDHEN, CDR2 SYDVKM, per germline. CDR3 length equals 8 residues.

The CDR3 loop is CAISEIGISGYTF. The DNA for the CDR3 is TGTGCCATCAGTGAAATTGGAATAAGCGGCTACACCTTC. The chain has TRBV10-3 and TRBJ1-2; D unclear. Trimming stripped 3 bases from V and 8 bases from J, with 13 bases between. Germline V CDR1 and CDR2: ENHRY, SYGVKD. The CDR3 runs to 13 residues.

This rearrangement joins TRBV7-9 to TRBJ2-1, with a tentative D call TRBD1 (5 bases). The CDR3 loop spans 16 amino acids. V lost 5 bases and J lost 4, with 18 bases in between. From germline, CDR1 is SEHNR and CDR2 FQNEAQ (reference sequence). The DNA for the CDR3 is TGTGCCAGCAGCGAAGGTGGGGCAGGGCGGTACAATGAGCAGTTCTTC. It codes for CASSEGGAGRYNEQFF.

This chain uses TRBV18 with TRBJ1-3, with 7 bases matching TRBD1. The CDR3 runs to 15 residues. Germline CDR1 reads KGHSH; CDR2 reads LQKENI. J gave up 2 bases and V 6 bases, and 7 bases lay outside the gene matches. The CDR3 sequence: CASSALDRAGNTIYF. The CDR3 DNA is TGTGCCAGCTCCGCCCTAGACAGGGCTGGAAACACCATATATTTT.

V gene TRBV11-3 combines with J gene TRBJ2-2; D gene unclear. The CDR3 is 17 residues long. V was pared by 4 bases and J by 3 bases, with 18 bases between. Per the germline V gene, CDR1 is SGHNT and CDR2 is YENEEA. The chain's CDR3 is CASSSTIQRKDTGELFF. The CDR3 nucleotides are TGTGCCAGCAGCTCCACCATCCAGAGAAAAGACACCGGGGAGCTGTTTTTT. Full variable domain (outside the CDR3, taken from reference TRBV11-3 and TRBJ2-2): EAGVVQSPRYKIIEKKQPVAFWCNPISGHNTLYWYLQNLGQGPELLIRYENEEAVDDSQLPKDRFSAERLKGVDSTLKIQPAELGDSAVYLCASSSTIQRKDTGELFFGEGSRLTVL.

The DNA for the CDR3 is TGTGCCAGCAGTGAAATATGGGGTGTTATAAACTATGGCTACACCTTC. This codes for CASSEIWGVINYGYTF. The chain combines TRBV6-1 with TRBJ1-2; D ambiguous. Trimming pared 2 bases from V and 2 bases from J, leaving 15 bases between. Germline CDR1 and CDR2: MNHNS and SASEGT. This CDR3 comprises 16 residues.

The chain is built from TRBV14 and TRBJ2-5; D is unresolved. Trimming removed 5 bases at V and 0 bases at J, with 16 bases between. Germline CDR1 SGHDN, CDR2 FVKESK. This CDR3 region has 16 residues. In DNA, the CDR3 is TGTGCCAGCAGCTCAAGTTACGGGCAGTACCAAGAGACCCAGTACTTC. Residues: CASSSSYGQYQETQYF.

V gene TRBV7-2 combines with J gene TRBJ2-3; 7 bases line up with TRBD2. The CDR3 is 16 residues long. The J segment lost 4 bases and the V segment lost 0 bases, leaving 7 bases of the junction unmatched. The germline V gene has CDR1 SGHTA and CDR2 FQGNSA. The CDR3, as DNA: TGTGCCAGCAGCTTAGCGGCGGGAGTAGGGTCAGATACGCAGTATTTT. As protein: CASSLAAGVGSDTQYF.